Listed below are T cell receptor beta chains from one sample, sequenced in a study of OX40 agonist ivuxolimab in advanced cancers. Here immunoSEQ multiplex PCR was the method, and the copy in TCRdb shows in-frame clones only, minus some. Of about 46,000 clones listed, around 77% are singletons. This specimen consisted of CD4+ or CD8+ T cells sorted from blood, obtained in a trial of the OX40 agonist ivuxolimab. All receptors come from an adult with an advanced solid tumor such as melanoma, head and neck, liver or kidney cancer. Both conserved end residues are part of each CDR3. D genes are given only for firm matches. Clone sizes are given selectively: once, few, many, or a class where the clone is expanded.

-	-	TRBV19	TRBJ2-3	CASSIAGRREDTQYF	TGTGCCAGTAGTATAGCGGGGAGGAGAGAAGATACGCAGTATTTT
-	-	TRBV14	TRBJ2-2	CASRLGPGELFF	TGTGCCAGCAGGCTCGGTCCCGGGGAGCTGTTTTTT
TRBD2	-	TRBV28	TRBJ2-7	CASRGAIAGGDEQYF	TGTGCCAGCAGGGGAGCCATAGCGGGAGGTGACGAGCAGTACTTC
TRBD1	-	TRBV10-1	TRBJ1-2	CASSESGTGDRDGYTF	TGCGCCAGCAGTGAGTCCGGGACAGGGGACAGAGATGGCTACACCTTC
-	-	TRBV5-8	TRBJ2-7	CASSFLLVEQYF	TGTGCCAGCAGCTTTCTCTTGGTGGAGCAGTACTTC
-	-	TRBV29-1	TRBJ2-2	CSVPASVINTGELFF	TGCAGCGTCCCCGCTAGCGTAATTAACACCGGGGAGCTGTTTTTT
-	-	TRBV7-3	TRBJ1-4	CASSQDRQGGEKLFF	TGCGCCAGCAGCCAAGATCGGCAGGGAGGCGAAAAACTGTTTTTT
-	few	TRBV19	TRBJ1-1	CASSPPLGLAFF	TGTGCCAGTAGTCCCCCTTTGGGGCTAGCTTTCTTT
TRBD1	-	TRBV5-1	TRBJ2-7	CASSLRDRGRKVAGYEQYF	TGCGCCAGCAGTCTGCGGGACAGGGGGAGGAAGGTAGCGGGGTACGAGCAGTACTTC
-	-	TRBV19	TRBJ2-6	CASSIDGEGVSGANVLTF	TGTGCCAGTAGTATAGATGGGGAAGGGGTCTCTGGGGCCAACGTCCTGACTTTC
-	-	TRBV7-3	TRBJ1-6	CASSLQYNSPLHF	TGTGCCAGCAGCTTACAGTATAATTCACCCCTCCACTTT
-	-	TRBV19	TRBJ1-1	CASSIRTDMSTEAFF	TGTGCCAGTAGTATCCGGACAGACATGAGCACTGAAGCTTTCTTT
-	few	TRBV6-5	TRBJ1-5	CASSEGGRDQPQHF	TGTGCCAGCAGTGAGGGGGGGAGAGATCAGCCCCAGCATTTT
-	-	TRBV6-1	TRBJ2-5	CASSEHRVKRTQYF	TGTGCCAGCAGTGAACACAGGGTCAAGAGAACCCAGTACTTC
-	-	TRBV10-1	TRBJ2-3	CASSDWGFDTDTQYF	TGCGCCAGCAGCGATTGGGGGTTCGACACAGATACGCAGTATTTT
-	-	TRBV5-5	TRBJ2-2	CASSLRNTGELFF	TGTGCCAGCAGCTTAAGAAACACCGGGGAGCTGTTTTTT
TRBD1	-	TRBV28	TRBJ2-7	CASSLARTGNNYEQYF	TGTGCCAGCAGTTTAGCGAGGACAGGCAATAACTACGAGCAGTACTTC
-	once	TRBV18	TRBJ1-5	CASSPTVGLNQPQHF	TGTGCCAGCTCCCCGACAGTGGGGTTAAATCAGCCCCAGCATTTT
TRBD2	once	TRBV6-1	TRBJ2-1	CASRPSGGYNEQFF	TGTGCCAGCAGGCCTAGCGGGGGCTACAATGAGCAGTTCTTC
TRBD1	-	TRBV19	TRBJ1-2	CASSKWDSNYGYTF	TGTGCCAGTAGTAAATGGGACAGTAACTATGGCTACACCTTC
TRBD1	-	TRBV5-1	TRBJ2-7	CASSLAGQGVGEQYF	TGCGCCAGCAGCTTGGCCGGACAGGGAGTAGGCGAGCAGTACTTC
-	-	TRBV5-5	TRBJ2-3	CASSLGVIASTDTQYF	TGTGCCAGCAGCCTTGGGGTAATAGCCAGCACAGATACGCAGTATTTT
-	-	TRBV6-5	TRBJ2-3	CASSDSGSTDTQYF	TGTGCCAGCAGTGATTCAGGGAGCACAGATACGCAGTATTTT
-	-	TRBV28	TRBJ1-1	CASSLIGTTEAFF	TGTGCCAGCAGTTTAATAGGGACCACTGAAGCTTTCTTT
-	once	TRBV5-4	TRBJ2-7	CASSADSFSYEQYF	TGTGCCAGCAGCGCAGACTCATTTTCCTACGAGCAGTACTTC
-	-	TRBV28	TRBJ2-3	CASGLAGDTQYF	TGTGCCAGCGGGCTCGCGGGGGATACGCAGTATTTT
-	few	TRBV13	TRBJ2-3	CASSLGWSGNTSTDTQYF	TGTGCCAGCAGCTTAGGGTGGTCTGGAAACACTAGCACAGATACGCAGTATTTT
-	-	TRBV28	TRBJ1-1	CATRGRKNAEAFF	TGTGCGACCCGTGGACGTAAGAACGCTGAAGCTTTCTTT
-	-	TRBV27	TRBJ2-5	CASSSRIGETQYF	TGTGCCAGCAGTTCTCGGATTGGGGAGACCCAGTACTTC
TRBD1	-	TRBV5-4	TRBJ2-5	CASSLEGGSETQYF	TGTGCCAGCAGCTTGGAAGGGGGCAGCGAGACCCAGTACTTC
-	-	TRBV18	TRBJ1-1	CASSRTGVDTEAFF	TGTGCCAGCTCACGTACGGGGGTAGACACTGAAGCTTTCTTT
-	-	TRBV10-1	TRBJ2-1	CASSDGGRLAEQFF	TGCGCCAGCAGTGACGGAGGGAGACTTGCTGAGCAGTTCTTC
TRBD2	medium-sized	TRBV6-1	TRBJ2-7	CASSLGAGGPFEQYF	TGTGCCAGCAGCCTCGGTGCGGGAGGGCCCTTCGAGCAGTACTTC
TRBD2	-	TRBV4-2	TRBJ2-1	CASSQEVTSVYNEQFF	TGTGCCAGCAGCCAAGAAGTTACTAGCGTTTACAATGAGCAGTTCTTC
TRBD1	-	TRBV2	TRBJ2-1	CASSRQGTGDEQFF	TGTGCCAGCAGTCGACAGGGGACGGGGGATGAGCAGTTCTTC
-	-	TRBV2	TRBJ1-5	CASNSDTLGTQHF	TGTGCCAGCAATTCGGACACCCTCGGGACCCAGCATTTT
TRBD1	few	TRBV6-1	TRBJ1-2	CASSPLGTDYGYTF	TGTGCCAGCAGCCCCCTGGGGACAGATTATGGCTACACCTTC
TRBD2	few	TRBV9	TRBJ2-5	CASSVVGLAGAQLETQYF	TGTGCCAGCAGCGTAGTGGGCCTAGCGGGAGCCCAGCTGGAGACCCAGTACTTC
TRBD1	-	TRBV6-6	TRBJ2-3	CASSRQGRITDTQYF	TGTGCCAGCTCCAGACAGGGGCGGATCACAGATACGCAGTATTTT
-	-	TRBV28	TRBJ1-2	CASSSAGNYGYTF	TGTGCCAGCAGTTCAGCAGGGAACTATGGCTACACCTTC
TRBD2	few	TRBV28	TRBJ2-7	CASKIGGEGSYEQYF	TGTGCCAGCAAAATCGGAGGGGAGGGATCTTACGAGCAGTACTTC